The 5 T cell receptor beta chains in this list originate from one sample, sequenced in a study of response to subunit inactivated influenza vaccine. TCRdb independently ran MiXCR on the RT-PCR reads; one entry per CDR3 protein. Found here are roughly 520,000 distinct CDR3 sequences, about 25% of them singletons; the top ten hold 1.5% to 2%. Source: CD4+ T cells sorted from PBMCs, taken more than 4 days after vaccination. Source of these receptors: a middle-aged man who received an inactivated influenza vaccine.

The V and J genes are TRBV20-1 and TRBJ2-6; 9 bases are shared with TRBD1. Germline V gene data show CDR1 as DFQATT and CDR2 as SNEGSKA (reference sequence). After removal of 3 bases from V and 2 bases from J, the junction contained 2 bases not matched to a gene. The CDR3 contains 15 residues. The CDR3 spells CSARTGGAGANVLTF. The CDR3 DNA sequence: TGCAGTGCTAGGACAGGGGGTGCTGGGGCCAACGTCCTGACTTTC.

V gene TRBV20-1 combines with J gene TRBJ2-1; 8 nucleotides agree with TRBD2. V trimming: 5 bases; J trimming: 2 bases; junction bases outside the gene matches: 5. CDR1 is DFQATT, CDR2 SNEGSKA, per germline (reference sequence). The CDR3 is 14 amino acids. In DNA form, the CDR3 reads TGCAGTGCTCCCCGGACTAGCACCTACAATGAGCAGTTCTTC. It specifies CSAPRTSTYNEQFF.

CDR3: CSAREQWAWETQYF. CDR3 in DNA: TGCAGTGCTAGGGAACAGTGGGCTTGGGAGACCCAGTACTTC. V usage is TRBV20-1 and J usage is TRBJ2-5; D is ambiguous. The CDR3 contains 14 residues. Germline assignment: CDR1 DFQATT and CDR2 SNEGSKA (reference sequence). The V end lost 3 bases, the J end lost 5 bases, and 16 bases lay between the germline ends.

V gene TRBV6-2 or TRBV6-3 combines with J gene TRBJ2-2, with D hard to call. Germline values: CDR1 MNHEY, CDR2 SVGEGT. The CDR3 runs to 14 residues. Trimming pared 4 bases from V and 2 bases from J, leaving 8 bases between. The CDR3 coding sequence is TGTGCCAGCAGTTGGGGTCACAACACCGGGGAGCTGTTTTTT. The encoded protein is CASSWGHNTGELFF.

The chain couples TRBV6-6 to TRBJ2-2, with TRBD2 identical over 9 bases. This CDR3 region has 13 residues. V was clipped by 7 bases and J by 6 bases; unmatched bases: 3. The germline V gene encodes CDR1 MNHNY and CDR2 SVGAGI (reference sequence). CDR3 nucleotide sequence: TGTGCCAGCAAGGGACTAGCCCCCGGGGAGCTGTTTTTT. It yields the protein CASKGLAPGELFF.